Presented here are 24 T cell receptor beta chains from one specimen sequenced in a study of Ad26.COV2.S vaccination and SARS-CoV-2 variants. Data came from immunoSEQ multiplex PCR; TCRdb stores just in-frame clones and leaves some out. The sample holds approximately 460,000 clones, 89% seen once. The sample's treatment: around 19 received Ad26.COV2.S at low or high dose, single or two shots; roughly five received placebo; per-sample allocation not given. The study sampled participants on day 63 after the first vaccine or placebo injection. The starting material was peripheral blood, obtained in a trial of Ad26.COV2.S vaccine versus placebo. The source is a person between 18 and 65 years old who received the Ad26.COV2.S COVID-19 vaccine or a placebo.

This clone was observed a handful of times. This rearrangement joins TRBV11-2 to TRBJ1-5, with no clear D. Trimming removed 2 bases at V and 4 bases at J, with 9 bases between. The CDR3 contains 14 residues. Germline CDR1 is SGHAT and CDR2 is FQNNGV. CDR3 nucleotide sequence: TGTGCCAGCAGCTTAACTCCGGGGAATCAGCCCCAGCATTTT. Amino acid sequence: CASSLTPGNQPQHF.

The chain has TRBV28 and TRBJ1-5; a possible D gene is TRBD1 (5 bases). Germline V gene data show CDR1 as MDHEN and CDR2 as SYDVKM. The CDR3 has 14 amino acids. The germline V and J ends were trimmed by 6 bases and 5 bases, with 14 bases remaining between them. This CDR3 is CASRPRVLHQPQHF. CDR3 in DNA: TGTGCCAGCAGACCCAGGGTTTTGCATCAGCCCCAGCATTTT.

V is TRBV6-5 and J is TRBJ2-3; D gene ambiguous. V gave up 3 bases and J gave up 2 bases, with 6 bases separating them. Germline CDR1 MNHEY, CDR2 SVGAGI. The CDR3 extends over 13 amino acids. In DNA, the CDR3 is TGTGCCAGCAGTTATGACGACACAGATACGCAGTATTTT. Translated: CASSYDDTDTQYF.

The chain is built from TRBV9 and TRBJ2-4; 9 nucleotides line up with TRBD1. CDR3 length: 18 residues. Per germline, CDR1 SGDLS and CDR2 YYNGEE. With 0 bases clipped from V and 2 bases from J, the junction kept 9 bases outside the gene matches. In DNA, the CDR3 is TGTGCCAGCAGCGTAGGAGTGGGACAGGGATCGACCAAAAACATTCAGTACTTC. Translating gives CASSVGVGQGSTKNIQYF.

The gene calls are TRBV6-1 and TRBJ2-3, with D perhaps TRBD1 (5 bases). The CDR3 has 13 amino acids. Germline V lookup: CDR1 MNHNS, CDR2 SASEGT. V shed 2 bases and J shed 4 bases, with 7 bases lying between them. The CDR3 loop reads CASSEQGSDTQYF. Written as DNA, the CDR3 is TGTGCCAGCAGTGAACAGGGATCAGATACGCAGTATTTT.

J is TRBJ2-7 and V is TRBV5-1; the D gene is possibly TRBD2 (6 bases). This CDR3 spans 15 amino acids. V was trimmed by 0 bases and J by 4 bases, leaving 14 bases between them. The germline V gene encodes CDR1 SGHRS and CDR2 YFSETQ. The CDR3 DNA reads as TGCGCCAGCAGCTTGGCCGCGACTAGTCAATACGAGCAGTACTTC. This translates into CASSLAATSQYEQYF.

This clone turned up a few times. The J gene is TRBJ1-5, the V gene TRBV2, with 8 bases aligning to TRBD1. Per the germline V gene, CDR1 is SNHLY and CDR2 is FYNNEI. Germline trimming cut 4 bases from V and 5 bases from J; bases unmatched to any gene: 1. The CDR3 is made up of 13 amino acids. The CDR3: CASSGTGYQPQHF. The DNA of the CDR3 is TGTGCCAGCAGTGGGACAGGGTATCAGCCCCAGCATTTT.

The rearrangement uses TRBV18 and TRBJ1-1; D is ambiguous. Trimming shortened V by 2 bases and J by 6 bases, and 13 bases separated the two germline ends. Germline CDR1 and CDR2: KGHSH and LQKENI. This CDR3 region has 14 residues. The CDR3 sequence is CASSPAPERAEAFF. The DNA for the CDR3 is TGTGCCAGCTCACCAGCACCGGAAAGGGCTGAAGCTTTCTTT.

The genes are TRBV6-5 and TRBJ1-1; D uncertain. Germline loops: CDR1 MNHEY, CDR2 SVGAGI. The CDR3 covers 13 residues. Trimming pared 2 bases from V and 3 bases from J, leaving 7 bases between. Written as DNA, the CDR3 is TGTGCCAGCAGTTACAAGAGTGACACTGAAGCTTTCTTT. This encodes CASSYKSDTEAFF.

The CDR3 sequence is CASSNLARATDTQYF. The CDR3 region has the DNA TGTGCCAGCAGCAACCTAGCGAGAGCCACAGATACGCAGTATTTT. The chain combines TRBV7-2 with TRBJ2-3, with D perhaps TRBD2 (6 bases). The CDR3 has 15 residues. Germline assignment: CDR1 SGHTA and CDR2 FQGNSA. The germline V and J ends were trimmed by 5 bases and 2 bases, with 14 bases remaining between them.

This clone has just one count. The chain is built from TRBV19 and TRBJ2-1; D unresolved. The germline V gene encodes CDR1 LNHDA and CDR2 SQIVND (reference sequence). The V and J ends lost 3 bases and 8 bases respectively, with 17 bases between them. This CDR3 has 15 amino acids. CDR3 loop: CASSILLDTIHEQFF. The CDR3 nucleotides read TGTGCCAGTAGTATTTTGCTAGATACTATCCATGAGCAGTTCTTC.

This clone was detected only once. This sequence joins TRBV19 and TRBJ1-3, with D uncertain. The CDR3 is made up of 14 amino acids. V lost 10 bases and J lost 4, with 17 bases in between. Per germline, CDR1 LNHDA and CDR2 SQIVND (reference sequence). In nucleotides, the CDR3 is TGTGCCACCTCACCAAGGCGTCGGGGAAACACCATATATTTT. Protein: CATSPRRRGNTIYF.

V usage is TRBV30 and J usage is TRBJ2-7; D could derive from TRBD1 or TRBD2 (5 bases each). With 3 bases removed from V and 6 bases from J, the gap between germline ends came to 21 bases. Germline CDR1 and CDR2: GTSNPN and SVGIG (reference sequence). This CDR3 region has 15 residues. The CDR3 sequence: CAWSGTYIPPLEQYF. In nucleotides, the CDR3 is TGTGCCTGGAGCGGGACCTACATTCCCCCACTCGAGCAGTACTTC.

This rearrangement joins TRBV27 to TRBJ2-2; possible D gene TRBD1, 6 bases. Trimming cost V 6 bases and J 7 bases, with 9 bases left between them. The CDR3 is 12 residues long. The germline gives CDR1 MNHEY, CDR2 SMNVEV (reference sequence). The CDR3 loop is CASSQGHGELFF. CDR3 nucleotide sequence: TGTGCCAGCAGCCAGGGACACGGGGAGCTGTTTTTT.

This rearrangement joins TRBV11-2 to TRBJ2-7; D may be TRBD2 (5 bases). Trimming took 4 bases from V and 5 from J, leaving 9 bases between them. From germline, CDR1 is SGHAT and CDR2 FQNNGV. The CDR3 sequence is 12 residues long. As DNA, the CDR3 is TGTGCCAGCAGCTCTGAGGGAAACGAGCAGTACTTC. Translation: CASSSEGNEQYF.

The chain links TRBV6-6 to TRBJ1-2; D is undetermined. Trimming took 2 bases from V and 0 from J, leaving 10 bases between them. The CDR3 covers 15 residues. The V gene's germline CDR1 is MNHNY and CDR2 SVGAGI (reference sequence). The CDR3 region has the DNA TGTGCCAGCAGTTACGCCCGGGGTCCTAACTATGGCTACACCTTC. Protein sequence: CASSYARGPNYGYTF.

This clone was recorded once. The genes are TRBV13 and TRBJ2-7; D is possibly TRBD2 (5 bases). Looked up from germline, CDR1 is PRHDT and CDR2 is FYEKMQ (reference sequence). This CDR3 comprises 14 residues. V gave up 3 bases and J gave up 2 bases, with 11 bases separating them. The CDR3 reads CASSFRTVTYEQYF. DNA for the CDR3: TGTGCCAGCAGCTTCCGGACTGTCACCTACGAGCAGTACTTC.

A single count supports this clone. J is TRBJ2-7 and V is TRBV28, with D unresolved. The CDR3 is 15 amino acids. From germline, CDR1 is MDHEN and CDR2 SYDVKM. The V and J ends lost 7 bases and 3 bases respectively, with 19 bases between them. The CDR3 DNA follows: TGTGCCAGCACCCTAAGCAGCCGACTGGGCTACGAGCAGTACTTC. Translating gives CASTLSSRLGYEQYF.

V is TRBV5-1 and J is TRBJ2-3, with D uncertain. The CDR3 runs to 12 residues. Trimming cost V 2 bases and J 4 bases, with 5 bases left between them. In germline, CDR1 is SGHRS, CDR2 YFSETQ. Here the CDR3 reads CASSFASDTQYF. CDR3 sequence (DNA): TGCGCCAGCAGCTTTGCCTCAGATACGCAGTATTTT.

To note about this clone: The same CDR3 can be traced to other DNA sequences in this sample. The CDR3 coding sequence is TGTGCCAGCAGCCCTGGACAGGGACCCTACGAGCAGTACTTC. Translation gives CASSPGQGPYEQYF. The gene calls are TRBV5-4 and TRBJ2-7, with 8 nucleotides matching TRBD1. The CDR3 is 14 residues long. Per germline, CDR1 SGHNT and CDR2 YYREEE (reference sequence). Germline trimming cut 4 bases from V and 2 bases from J; bases unmatched to any gene: 5.

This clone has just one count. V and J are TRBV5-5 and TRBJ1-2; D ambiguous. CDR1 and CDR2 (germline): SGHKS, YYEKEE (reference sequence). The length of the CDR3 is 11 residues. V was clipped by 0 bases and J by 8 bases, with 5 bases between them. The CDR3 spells CASSLDTGYTF. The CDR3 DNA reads TGTGCCAGCAGCTTGGACACCGGCTACACCTTC.

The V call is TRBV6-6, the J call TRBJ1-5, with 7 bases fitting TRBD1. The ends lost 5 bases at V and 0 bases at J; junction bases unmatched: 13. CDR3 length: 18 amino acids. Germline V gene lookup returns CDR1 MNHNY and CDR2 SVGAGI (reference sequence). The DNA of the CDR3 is TGTGCCAGCAGTCACGGGGAGGGACAGCACAATAGCAATCAGCCCCAGCATTTT. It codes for CASSHGEGQHNSNQPQHF.

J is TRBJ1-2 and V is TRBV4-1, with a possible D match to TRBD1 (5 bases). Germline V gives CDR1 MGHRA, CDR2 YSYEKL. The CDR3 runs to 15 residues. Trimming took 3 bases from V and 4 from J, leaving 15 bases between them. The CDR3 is CASSQAGGSSYGYTF. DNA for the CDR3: TGCGCCAGCAGCCAGGCGGGGGGATCCTCCTATGGCTACACCTTC.

The CDR3 DNA is TGTGCCTGGAGAACGGCCACTGAAGCTTTCTTT. This encodes CAWRTATEAFF. The J gene is TRBJ1-1, the V gene TRBV30; D gene uncertain. The CDR3 covers 11 residues. Germline V lookup: CDR1 GTSNPN, CDR2 SVGIG (reference sequence). The V end was cut by 3 bases, the J end by 4 bases, with 6 bases between. Looking up the rest from reference TRBV30 and TRBJ1-1 gives the full variable domain: SQTIHQWPATLVQPVGSPLSLECTVEGTSNPNLYWYRQAAGRGLQLLFYSVGIGQISSEVPQNLSASRPQDRQFILSSKKLLLSDSGFYLCAWRTATEAFFGQGTRLTVV.